Sequencing of this TCR beta chain was carried out in a study of shared clonotypes between healthy human individuals. V trimming: 6 bases; J trimming: 4 bases; junction bases outside the gene matches: 7. In germline, CDR1 is MDHEN, CDR2 SYDVKM. The CDR3 has 15 residues. Caucasian adults living in Nashville, Tennessee, provided all samples. CD4+ cells underwent separation, giving CD45RA+ naive and CD45RA-negative memory subsets. With regard to this clone: The antigen remains unidentified.

Study-level results: Researchers sampled blood only, noting tissue repertoires likely differ.

Per the authors' pipeline: There were no quality scores in the junction-only immunoSEQ sequences, so filtering differed. Only in-frame clones appear in the TCRdb table, and some are missing; sequencing was by immunoSEQ multiplex PCR. V, J and clone size are taken as reported in that table, and D and trimming were inferred from the DNA itself. This sample has roughly 1,000,000 clones, with approximately 80% found just once. Sequencing was carried out using memory CD4+ T cells from PBMCs. As to subset: CD45RA-negative fraction. This clonotype originated in a man aged 18 to 29 in good health. Some clones in this sample may be carry-over from other donors' samples. The rearrangement joins TRBV28 to TRBJ2-1; TRBD1 agrees at 9 bases. The CDR3 DNA reads as TGTGCCAGCAGGCTCCGGGACAGGGAATACAATGAGCAGTTCTTC. This encodes CASRLRDREYNEQFF. Combining the CDR3 with reference TRBV28 and TRBJ2-1 gives the whole variable domain DVKVTQSSRYLVKRTGEKVFLECVQDMDHENMFWYRQDPGLGLRLIYFSYDVKMKEKGDIPEGYSVSREKKERFSLILESASTNQTSMYLCASRLRDREYNEQFFGPGTRLTVL.